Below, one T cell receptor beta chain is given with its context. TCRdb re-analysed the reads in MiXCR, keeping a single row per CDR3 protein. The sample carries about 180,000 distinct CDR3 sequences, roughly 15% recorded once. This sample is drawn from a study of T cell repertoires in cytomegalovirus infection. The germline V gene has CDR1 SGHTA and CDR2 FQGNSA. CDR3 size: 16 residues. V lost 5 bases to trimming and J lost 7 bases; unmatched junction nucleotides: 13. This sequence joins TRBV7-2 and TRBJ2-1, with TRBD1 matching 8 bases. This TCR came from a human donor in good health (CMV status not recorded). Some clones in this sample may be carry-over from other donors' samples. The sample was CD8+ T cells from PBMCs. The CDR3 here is CASSKRAGQDLNEQFF. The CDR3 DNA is TGTGCCAGCAGCAAAAGGGCGGGACAGGATCTTAATGAGCAGTTCTTC.